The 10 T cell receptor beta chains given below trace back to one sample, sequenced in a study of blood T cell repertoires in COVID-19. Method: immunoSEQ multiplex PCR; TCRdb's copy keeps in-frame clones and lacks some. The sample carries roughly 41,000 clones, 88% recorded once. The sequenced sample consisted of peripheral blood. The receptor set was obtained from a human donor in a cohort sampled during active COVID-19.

The CDR3 nucleotides are TGTGCCATCAGTGAAGGGGGACCCCTAAGGGAGCAGTACTTC. The encoded protein is CAISEGGPLREQYF. The chain recombines TRBV10-3 with TRBJ2-7, with a possible D match to TRBD1 (6 bases). The CDR3 covers 14 residues. Germline V gene lookup returns CDR1 ENHRY and CDR2 SYGVKD. Trimming took off 3 bases at V and 7 bases at J, with 16 bases between the two ends.

The CDR3 region has the DNA TGTGCCAGCAGACTGCGGACTAGAGCCTACGAGCAGTACTTC. Encoded protein: CASRLRTRAYEQYF. The V call is TRBV6-5, the J call TRBJ2-7; 7 nucleotides agree with TRBD2. The trim removed 6 bases at V and 2 bases at J, leaving 7 bases unmatched. This CDR3 is 14 amino acids long. Germline CDR1 is MNHEY and CDR2 is SVGAGI.

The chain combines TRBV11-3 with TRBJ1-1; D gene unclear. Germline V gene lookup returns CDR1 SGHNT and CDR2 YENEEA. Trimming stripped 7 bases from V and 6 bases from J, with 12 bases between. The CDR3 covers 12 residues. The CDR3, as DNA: TGTGCCAGCACCAATTCTGGCCCTGAAGCTTTCTTT. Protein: CASTNSGPEAFF.

The CDR3: CASSYRWGGLLEQFF. CDR3 DNA sequence: TGTGCCAGCAGTTACCGCTGGGGAGGGCTTCTTGAGCAGTTCTTC. The chain links TRBV6-2 or TRBV6-3 to TRBJ2-1, with 7 nucleotides matching TRBD2. The CDR3 has 15 amino acids. The V segment lost 2 bases and the J segment 9 bases; nucleotides outside the gene matches: 10. Germline assignment: CDR1 MNHEY and CDR2 SVGEGT.

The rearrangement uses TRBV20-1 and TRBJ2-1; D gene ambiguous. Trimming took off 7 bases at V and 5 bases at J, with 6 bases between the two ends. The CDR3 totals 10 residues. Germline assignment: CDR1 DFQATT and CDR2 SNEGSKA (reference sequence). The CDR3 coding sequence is TGCAGTGTTGAGGACAATGAGCAGTTCTTC. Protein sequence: CSVEDNEQFF.

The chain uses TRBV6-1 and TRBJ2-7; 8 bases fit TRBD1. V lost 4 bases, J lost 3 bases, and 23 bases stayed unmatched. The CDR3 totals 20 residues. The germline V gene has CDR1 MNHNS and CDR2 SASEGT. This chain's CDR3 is CASSASHLRQGIASYYEQYF. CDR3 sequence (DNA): TGTGCCAGCAGTGCGTCCCACCTCCGACAGGGGATCGCCTCCTACTACGAGCAGTACTTC.

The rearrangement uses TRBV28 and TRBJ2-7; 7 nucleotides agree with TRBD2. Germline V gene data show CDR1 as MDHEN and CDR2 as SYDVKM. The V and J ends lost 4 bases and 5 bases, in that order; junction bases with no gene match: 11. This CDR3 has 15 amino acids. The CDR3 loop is CASSSGAGERNEQYF. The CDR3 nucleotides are TGTGCCAGCAGTTCTGGCGCGGGAGAAAGGAACGAGCAGTACTTC.

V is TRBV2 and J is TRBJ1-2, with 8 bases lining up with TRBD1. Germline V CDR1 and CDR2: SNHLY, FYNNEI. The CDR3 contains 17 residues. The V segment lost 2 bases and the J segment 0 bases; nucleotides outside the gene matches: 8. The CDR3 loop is CASSERQGALSNYGYTF. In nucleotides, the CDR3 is TGTGCCAGCAGTGAAAGGCAGGGGGCCCTATCTAACTATGGCTACACCTTC. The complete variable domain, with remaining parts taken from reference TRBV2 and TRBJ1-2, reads EPEVTQTPSHQVTQMGQEVILRCVPISNHLYFYWYRQILGQKVEFLVSFYNNEISEKSEIFDDQFSVERPDGSNFTLKIRSTKLEDSAMYFCASSERQGALSNYGYTFGSGTRLTVV.

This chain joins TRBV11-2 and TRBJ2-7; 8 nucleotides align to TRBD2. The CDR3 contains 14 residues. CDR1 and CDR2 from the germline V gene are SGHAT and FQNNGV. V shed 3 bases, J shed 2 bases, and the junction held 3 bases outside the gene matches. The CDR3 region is CASSLAGGPYEQYF. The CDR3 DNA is TGTGCCAGCAGCTTGGCGGGAGGTCCCTACGAGCAGTACTTC.

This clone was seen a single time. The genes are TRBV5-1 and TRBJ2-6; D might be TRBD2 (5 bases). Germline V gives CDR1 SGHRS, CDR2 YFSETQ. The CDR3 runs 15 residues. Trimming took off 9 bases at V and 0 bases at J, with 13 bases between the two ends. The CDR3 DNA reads TGCGCCACCCAGACGGGAAGCTCTGGGGCCAACGTCCTGACTTTC. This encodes CATQTGSSGANVLTF.